These 7 T cell receptor beta chains originate from one sample sequenced in a study of T-cell memory formation after mild COVID-19. TCRdb called the 5' RACE reads again in MiXCR, with one record for every CDR3 protein. The sample consists of about 200,000 distinct CDR3 sequences, over 9% of them appearing once. The sequenced material came from PBMCs or a T cell subset sorted from them (not recorded which). These receptor sequences come from a man between 18 and 35 years old who had mild COVID-19 (a few samples of this study predate the infection). Cell type and time point are not known.

Only a few counts were recorded for this clonotype. The chain is built from TRBV3-1 and TRBJ2-2; the D is unclear. Trimming cost V 0 bases and J 2 bases, with 16 bases left between them. CDR3 length equals 18 residues. The germline gives CDR1 LGHDT, CDR2 YNNKEL (reference sequence). The CDR3 nucleotides read TGTGCCAGCAGCCAAGAAGTTCGCCAGGTCGCAAACACCGGGGAGCTGTTTTTT. This sequence encodes CASSQEVRQVANTGELFF.

This clonotype was detected ten times or more. V usage is TRBV5-1 and J usage is TRBJ1-2; D uncertain. V was cut by 3 bases and J by 2 bases, with 8 bases left in between. The CDR3 sequence is 13 residues long. Per germline, CDR1 SGHRS and CDR2 YFSETQ. CDR3 nucleotides: TGCGCCAGCAGCTGGGAACCGAACTATGGCTACACCTTC. Its protein is CASSWEPNYGYTF.

This clonotype was detected only a few times. The chain links TRBV7-3 to TRBJ2-2; D may match TRBD1 or TRBD2 (5 bases each). Deletions cut 8 bases from V and 4 bases from J, with 11 bases between. CDR1 is SGHTA, CDR2 FQGTGA, per germline. The CDR3 extends over 13 amino acids. The CDR3 region is CASGGRGTGELFF. CDR3 DNA sequence: TGTGCCAGCGGGGGTCGAGGCACCGGGGAGCTGTTTTTT.

In its sample, this clonotype was seen a few times. V and J are TRBV7-9 and TRBJ2-3; 8 bases are a match to TRBD2. CDR1 is SEHNR, CDR2 FQNEAQ, per germline (reference sequence). CDR3 size: 13 residues. V was clipped by 6 bases and J by 3 bases; unmatched bases: 2. CDR3 residues: CASSREGTDTQYF. CDR3 nucleotide sequence: TGTGCCAGCAGTCGGGAGGGAACAGATACGCAGTATTTT.

This clonotype came up a few times. The chain carries TRBV12-5 and TRBJ1-2; unclear D gene. Germline assignment: CDR1 LGHNT and CDR2 FRNRAP. V was pared by 6 bases and J by 4 bases, with 15 bases between. This CDR3 is 14 amino acids long. For the CDR3, the DNA is TGTGCTAGTGGGATAACGGGATCCCTCTATGGCTACACCTTC. Protein product: CASGITGSLYGYTF.

The V and J genes are TRBV20-1 and TRBJ1-1, with 7 nucleotides matching TRBD1. Trimming cost V 3 bases and J 3 bases; bases outside gene matches: 4. The CDR3 has 13 residues. CDR1 DFQATT and CDR2 SNEGSKA come from the germline V gene (reference sequence). The CDR3 reads CSARRDRDTEAFF. The CDR3 DNA reads as TGCAGTGCTAGGCGGGACAGAGACACTGAAGCTTTCTTT.

V usage is TRBV10-3 and J usage is TRBJ2-1, with D perhaps TRBD2 (6 bases). This CDR3 region has 16 residues. CDR1 and CDR2 from the germline V gene are ENHRY and SYGVKD. Trimming shortened V by 0 bases and J by 9 bases, and 18 bases separated the two germline ends. As DNA, the CDR3 is TGTGCCATCAGTGAGTCGGGTGTGTTGCAGGGAGGTGAGCAGTTCTTC. It is translated as CAISESGVLQGGEQFF.